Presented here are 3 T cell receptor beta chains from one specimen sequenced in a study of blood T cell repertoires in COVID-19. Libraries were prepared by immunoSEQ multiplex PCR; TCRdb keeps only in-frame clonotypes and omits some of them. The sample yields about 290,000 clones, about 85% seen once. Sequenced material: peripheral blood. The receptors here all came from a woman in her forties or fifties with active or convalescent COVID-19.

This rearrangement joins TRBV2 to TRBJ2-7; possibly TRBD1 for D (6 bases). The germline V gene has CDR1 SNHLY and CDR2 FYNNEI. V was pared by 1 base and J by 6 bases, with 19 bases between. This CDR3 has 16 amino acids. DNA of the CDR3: TGTGCCAGCAGTGAAGAGGTGTGGCCAGGGGAGACCGAGCAGTACTTC. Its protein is CASSEEVWPGETEQYF. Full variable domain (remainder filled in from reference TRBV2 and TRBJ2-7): EPEVTQTPSHQVTQMGQEVILRCVPISNHLYFYWYRQILGQKVEFLVSFYNNEISEKSEIFDDQFSVERPDGSNFTLKIRSTKLEDSAMYFCASSEEVWPGETEQYFGPGTRLTVT.

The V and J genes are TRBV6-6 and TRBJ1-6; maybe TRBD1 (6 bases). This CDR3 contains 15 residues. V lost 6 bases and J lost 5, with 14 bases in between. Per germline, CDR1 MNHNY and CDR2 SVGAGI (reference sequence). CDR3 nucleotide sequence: TGTGCCAGCAGCATCCAGGGGAAAGATAATTCACCCCTCCACTTT. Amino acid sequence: CASSIQGKDNSPLHF.

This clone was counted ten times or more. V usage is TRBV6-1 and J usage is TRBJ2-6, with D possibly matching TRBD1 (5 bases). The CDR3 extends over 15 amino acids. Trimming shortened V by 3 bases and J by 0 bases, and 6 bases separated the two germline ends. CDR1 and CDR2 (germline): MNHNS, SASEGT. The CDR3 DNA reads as TGTGCCAGCAGTGAGGGGCTCTCTGGGGCCAACGTCCTGACTTTC. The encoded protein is CASSEGLSGANVLTF.